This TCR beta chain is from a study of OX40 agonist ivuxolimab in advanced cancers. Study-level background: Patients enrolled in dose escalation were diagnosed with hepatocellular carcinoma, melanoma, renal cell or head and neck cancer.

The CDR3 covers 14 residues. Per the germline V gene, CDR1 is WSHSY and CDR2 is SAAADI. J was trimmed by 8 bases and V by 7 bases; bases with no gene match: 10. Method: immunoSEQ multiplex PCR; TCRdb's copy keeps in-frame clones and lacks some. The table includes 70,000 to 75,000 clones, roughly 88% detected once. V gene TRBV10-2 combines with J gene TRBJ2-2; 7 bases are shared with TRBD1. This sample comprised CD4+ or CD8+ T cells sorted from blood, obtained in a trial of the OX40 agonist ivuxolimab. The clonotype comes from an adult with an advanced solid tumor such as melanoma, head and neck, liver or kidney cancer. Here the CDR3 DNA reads TGCGCCAGCACCTACAGGGGAGTAGGTGGGGAGCTGTTTTTT. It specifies CASTYRGVGGELFF.